The present TCR beta chain was sequenced within a study of T cell responses to AZD1222 COVID-19 vaccine. Study findings and constraints: Nearly half of spike-specific TCRs reportedly go after variant regions that carry no mutations.

The data were produced by immunoSEQ multiplex PCR, yet TCRdb's version contains in-frame clones alone and is incomplete. The sample has over 130,000 clones; nearly 95% are singletons. Concerning this clone itself: No antigen is known for it.

V was pared by 2 bases and J by 4 bases, with 5 bases of the junction left unmatched. This CDR3 has 15 amino acids. Looked up from germline, CDR1 is ENHRY and CDR2 is SYGVKD. The V and J genes are TRBV10-3 and TRBJ2-5; 9 bases line up with TRBD2. The clonotype was recovered from an adult who received the AZD1222 COVID-19 vaccine. The specimen comprised peripheral blood, sampled 28 days after the second AZD1222 dose. Written as DNA, the CDR3 is TGTGCCATCAGTGAGCAGCGGGAGGCGGGAGAGACCCAGTACTTC. Protein product: CAISEQREAGETQYF.